Given below is one TCR beta chain in context. The junction and the germline gene differ at one end; a read error may be behind it. The method was immunoSEQ multiplex PCR; TCRdb's version includes in-frame clones alone and lacks a portion of them. Here the sample spans a few hundred thousand clones, around 88% being singletons. This sample is drawn from a study of blood T cell repertoires in COVID-19. For the study at large: Collection of acute and convalescent COVID-19 samples took place in the United States, Italy and Spain. The cDNA or gDNA used as material had been derived from T cells, B-cell-depleted T cells, or PBMCs.

Categorization into cohorts depended on clinical history that participants reported. The sample comprised PBMCs or T cells enriched from blood (not recorded which). The source is a woman between 50 and 59 years old with acute COVID-19.

In DNA form, the CDR3 reads TGTACCAGCAGTTACAAAGCTAGCGGGGGAAGCGAGCAGTACTTC. Translation: CTSSYKASGGSEQYF. V and J are TRBV6-5 and TRBJ2-7; 10 nucleotides align to TRBD2. Germline V gene lookup returns CDR1 MNHEY and CDR2 SVGAGI. CDR3 length: 15 amino acids.